The present T cell receptor beta chain was sequenced within a study of cytomegalovirus exposure and HLA in healthy donors. PCR amplification relied on 60 Vbeta primers (plus 13 Jbeta primers). Data came from immunoSEQ multiplex PCR; TCRdb stores just in-frame clones and leaves some out. The sample includes some 130,000 clones, 75% to 90% seen only once; the top ten take over 1.5%. Participants comprised healthy donors of bone marrow. Study observations and caveats: Another analysis was done later, and it associated approximately 18,000 TCR beta sequences with HLA alleles at 0.05 false discovery rate. Most TCR sequences proved rare, with some public TCRs found in many donors.

Points on this clone: Its specificity is unknown.

The CDR3 loop spans 13 amino acids. Trimming took off 7 bases at V and 4 bases at J, with 13 bases between the two ends. Looked up from germline, CDR1 is SNHLY and CDR2 is FYNNEI. What was sequenced was PBMCs. The receptor comes from a man between 35 and 55 years old in good health and CMV-seronegative. The V gene is TRBV2, the J gene TRBJ2-5, with D possibly being TRBD2 (5 bases). Written as DNA, the CDR3 is TGTGCCAGCACCCTAGAGGGAATAGAGACCCAGTACTTC. Translating it yields CASTLEGIETQYF.